This TCR beta chain came from a study of OX40 agonist ivuxolimab in advanced cancers. General observations from the study: Antigen specificity remained undetermined for the expanded peripheral T cells. Clones of CD4+ and CD8+ blood T cells grew by week 6 at doses of 0.1 to 3.0 mg/kg.

Germline CDR1 and CDR2: SEHNR and FQNEAQ (reference sequence). The ends were cut back, 5 bases at V and 7 bases at J, with 12 bases in the middle. The CDR3 has 13 residues. With respect to this clone: The antigen is undetermined.

The method was immunoSEQ multiplex PCR; TCRdb's version includes in-frame clones alone and lacks a portion of them. The profile shows about 35,000 clones, roughly 80% of them singletons. This rearrangement joins TRBV7-9 to TRBJ2-1; tentative D call: TRBD1 (7 bases). This clonotype originated in an adult with an advanced solid tumor such as melanoma, head and neck, liver or kidney cancer. Sequences were derived from CD4+ or CD8+ T cells sorted from blood, sampled in a trial of the OX40 agonist ivuxolimab. The CDR3 spells CASSPRDSNEQFF. The DNA for the CDR3 is TGTGCCAGCAGCCCGCGGGACAGTAATGAGCAGTTCTTC.